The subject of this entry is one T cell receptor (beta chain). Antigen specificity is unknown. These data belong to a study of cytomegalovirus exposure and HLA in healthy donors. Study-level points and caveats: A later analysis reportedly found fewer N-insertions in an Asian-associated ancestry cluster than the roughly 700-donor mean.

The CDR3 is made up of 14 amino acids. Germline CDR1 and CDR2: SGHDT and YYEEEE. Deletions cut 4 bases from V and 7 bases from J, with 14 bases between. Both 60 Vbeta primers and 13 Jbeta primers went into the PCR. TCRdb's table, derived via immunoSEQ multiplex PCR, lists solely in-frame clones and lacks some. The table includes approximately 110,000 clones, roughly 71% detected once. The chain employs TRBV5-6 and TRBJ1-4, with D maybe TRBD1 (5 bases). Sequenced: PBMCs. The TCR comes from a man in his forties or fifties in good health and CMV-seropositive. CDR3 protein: CASSRQRRVEKLFF. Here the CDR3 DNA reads TGTGCCAGCAGCCGACAGCGCCGTGTTGAAAAACTGTTTTTT.